This TCR beta chain was identified during a study of T cell responses to AZD1222 COVID-19 vaccine. This table comes from immunoSEQ multiplex PCR, and its TCRdb copy is limited to in-frame clones, with some not included. The sample has more than 85,000 clones; roughly 90% are singletons. This CDR3 is built from 18 residues. CDR1 SGHRS and CDR2 YFSETQ come from the germline V gene. The trim removed 0 bases at V and 1 base at J, leaving 8 bases unmatched. The sequences come from peripheral blood, collected on day 0 of AZD1222 vaccination. This clonotype was sampled from an adult in good health. V and J are TRBV5-1 and TRBJ2-3, with TRBD2 matching over 10 bases. CDR3 bases: TGCGCCAGCAGCTTGGCCAGCGGGGGGGCCTCTCGCACAGATACGCAGTATTTT. It translates to CASSLASGGASRTDTQYF.